These 28 T cell receptor beta chains were sequenced from one sample in a study of T cell changes during pregnancy in multiple sclerosis. Generated by immunoSEQ multiplex PCR, the TCRdb table keeps only in-frame clones and is missing some. The data show roughly 30,000 clones, under 95% seen once. The sample here was CD4+ T cells from peripheral blood mononuclear cells, taken in the second trimester of pregnancy. The receptors here all came from a female donor with multiple sclerosis, enrolled in a pregnancy study.

The genes are TRBV2 and TRBJ2-5; possible D gene TRBD2, 5 bases. With 6 bases removed from V and 5 bases from J, the gap between germline ends came to 10 bases. CDR1 is SNHLY, CDR2 FYNNEI, per germline. The CDR3 sequence is 12 residues long. This chain's CDR3 is CASSGDSETQYF. CDR3 bases: TGTGCCAGCAGCGGGGATAGCGAGACCCAGTACTTC.

V is TRBV2 and J is TRBJ1-2; 8 positions agree with TRBD1. CDR3 length: 14 residues. V lost 8 bases, J lost 4 bases, and 9 bases stayed unmatched. In germline, CDR1 is SNHLY, CDR2 FYNNEI. CDR3 DNA sequence: TGTGCCAGCGGGGGCAGGGGGCTCGGCTATGGCTACACCTTC. Its protein is CASGGRGLGYGYTF.

V and J are TRBV28 and TRBJ1-2; 9 nucleotides line up with TRBD1. CDR3 length equals 15 residues. Germline lookup yields CDR1 MDHEN and CDR2 SYDVKM. The V gene end was trimmed by 6 bases and the J gene end by 2 bases; junction bases not matched to a gene: 7. This CDR3 is CASSASGQGNYGYTF. In DNA form, the CDR3 reads TGTGCCAGCAGCGCATCGGGACAGGGAAACTATGGCTACACCTTC.

V gene TRBV2 combines with J gene TRBJ2-7, with TRBD1 identical over 12 bases. V lost 5 bases to trimming and J lost 8 bases; unmatched junction nucleotides: 10. CDR1 is SNHLY, CDR2 FYNNEI, per germline. The CDR3 loop spans 15 amino acids. CDR3: CASSPGRDRGRKQYF. CDR3 nucleotide sequence: TGTGCCAGCAGTCCTGGCCGGGACAGGGGGCGAAAGCAGTACTTC. Variable domain in full (rest from reference TRBV2 and TRBJ2-7): EPEVTQTPSHQVTQMGQEVILRCVPISNHLYFYWYRQILGQKVEFLVSFYNNEISEKSEIFDDQFSVERPDGSNFTLKIRSTKLEDSAMYFCASSPGRDRGRKQYFGPGTRLTVT.

J is TRBJ1-5 and V is TRBV6-1; the D gene is possibly TRBD1 (5 bases). The CDR3 consists of 15 residues. Germline V gene sequence: CDR1 MNHNS, CDR2 SASEGT. V gave up 7 bases and J gave up 0 bases, with 13 bases separating them. CDR3 in amino acids: CASTRAFLSNQPQHF. The CDR3 nucleotides read TGTGCCAGCACCAGGGCCTTTCTTAGCAATCAGCCCCAGCATTTT.

The chain carries TRBV11-2 and TRBJ2-6, with a tentative D call TRBD2 (6 bases). Germline V gene lookup returns CDR1 SGHAT and CDR2 FQNNGV. The CDR3 runs to 16 residues. V lost 1 base and J 2 bases, leaving 9 bases between the germline ends. The chain's CDR3 is CASSLVGGTGANVLTF. The CDR3 DNA is TGTGCCAGCAGCTTAGTAGGAGGGACTGGGGCCAACGTCCTGACTTTC.

The rearrangement joins TRBV19 to TRBJ2-7; D not certain. CDR1 and CDR2 (germline): LNHDA, SQIVND (reference sequence). This CDR3 has 13 amino acids. Trimming pared 3 bases from V and 0 bases from J, leaving 6 bases between. CDR3 sequence (DNA): TGTGCCAGTAGTATCGGGTACTCCTACGAGCAGTACTTC. Translating it yields CASSIGYSYEQYF.

This clone has just a few counts. V and J are TRBV2 and TRBJ1-1, with D hard to call. The CDR3 is 11 amino acids. Trimming removed 6 bases at V and 7 bases at J, with 9 bases between. Per germline, CDR1 SNHLY and CDR2 FYNNEI. In nucleotides, the CDR3 is TGTGCCAGCAGCTACCACAGTGAAGCTTTCTTT. Encoded protein: CASSYHSEAFF.

This chain connects TRBV19 to TRBJ1-1; D not certain. Germline CDR1 reads LNHDA; CDR2 reads SQIVND (reference sequence). V lost 1 base, J lost 0 bases, and 12 bases lay in between. The CDR3 spans 16 residues. CDR3 protein: CASSIGRGDMNTEAFF. The DNA of the CDR3 is TGTGCCAGTAGTATAGGACGGGGAGACATGAACACTGAAGCTTTCTTT. Complete variable domain (other parts from reference TRBV19 and TRBJ1-1): DGGITQSPKYLFRKEGQNVTLSCEQNLNHDAMYWYRQDPGQGLRLIYYSQIVNDFQKGDIAEGYSVSREKKESFPLTVTSAQKNPTAFYLCASSIGRGDMNTEAFFGQGTRLTVV.

The chain is built from TRBV6-1 and TRBJ1-5, with D perhaps matching TRBD1 (5 bases). The CDR3 runs 16 residues. CDR1 is MNHNS and CDR2 is SASEGT in the germline V gene. V lost 3 bases to trimming and J lost 0 bases, with 12 bases between them. The CDR3 protein is CASSEGPPYSNQPQHF. CDR3 nucleotide sequence: TGTGCCAGCAGTGAGGGGCCACCCTATAGCAATCAGCCCCAGCATTTT.

V gene TRBV6-1 combines with J gene TRBJ2-7, with 12 bases that match TRBD2. The CDR3 sequence is 14 residues long. Trimming cost V 4 bases and J 2 bases; bases outside gene matches: 0. Germline lookup yields CDR1 MNHNS and CDR2 SASEGT. CDR3 sequence: CASSASGRAYEQYF. The CDR3 DNA follows: TGTGCCAGCAGTGCTAGCGGGAGGGCCTACGAGCAGTACTTC.

The V and J genes are TRBV7-7 and TRBJ2-5; weak D call: TRBD1 (5 bases). The CDR3 spans 14 residues. Trimming pared 5 bases from V and 1 base from J, leaving 11 bases between. Germline CDR1 and CDR2: SSHAT and FNYEAQ (reference sequence). The CDR3 is CASSEQGPQETQYF. CDR3 nucleotide sequence: TGTGCCAGCAGCGAGCAGGGTCCCCAAGAGACCCAGTACTTC.

The J gene is TRBJ2-7, the V gene TRBV30; tentatively, D is TRBD2 (5 bases). Trimming left V 2 bases short and J 2 bases short, with 16 bases between. The CDR3 has 15 residues. From germline, CDR1 is GTSNPN and CDR2 SVGIG (reference sequence). CDR3 region: CAWSRSGDLPYEQYF. CDR3 coding DNA: TGTGCCTGGAGTCGCTCCGGGGATTTACCCTACGAGCAGTACTTC.

This chain links TRBV25-1 with TRBJ1-1; perhaps TRBD1 as D (6 bases). The ends were cut back, 5 bases at V and 6 bases at J, with 13 bases in the middle. In germline, CDR1 is MGHDK, CDR2 SYGVNS. The CDR3 runs 13 residues. The CDR3 DNA sequence: TGTGCCAGCAGTCCTCGGACAGAGCCTGAAGCTTTCTTT. As protein: CASSPRTEPEAFF.

V gene TRBV5-4 combines with J gene TRBJ1-1, with D tentatively TRBD1 (6 bases). Trimming cost V 1 base and J 6 bases, with 16 bases left between them. The CDR3 spans 15 residues. The V gene's germline CDR1 is SGHNT and CDR2 YYREEE (reference sequence). The CDR3 spells CASSLRGRAEAEAFF. For the CDR3, the DNA is TGTGCCAGCAGCTTGAGGGGGAGGGCGGAGGCTGAAGCTTTCTTT.

The chain is built from TRBV6-1 and TRBJ2-1; a possible D gene is TRBD1 (5 bases). The germline CDR1 and CDR2 sequences are MNHNS and SASEGT. V was cut by 11 bases and J by 2 bases, with 19 bases left in between. This CDR3 contains 15 residues. CDR3 amino acids: CAGADAGFPYNEQFF. The CDR3 DNA reads as TGTGCCGGGGCAGATGCCGGATTCCCCTACAATGAGCAGTTCTTC.

This clone was recorded only once. The chain links TRBV10-1 to TRBJ2-7, with TRBD2 identical over 7 bases. Looked up from germline, CDR1 is WNHNN and CDR2 is SYGVQD (reference sequence). V shed 3 bases and J 6 bases; nucleotides not matched to a gene: 8. This CDR3 is built from 14 residues. CDR3 DNA: TGCGCCAGCAGTGAATCAGGACTAGGTGTCGAGCAGTACTTC. Protein sequence: CASSESGLGVEQYF.

With respect to this clone: At one of its ends the junction is not consistent with the germline gene, which may arise from a read error. The J gene is TRBJ2-3, the V gene TRBV30, with a possible D match to TRBD2 (6 bases). Germline V gene sequence: CDR1 GTSNPN, CDR2 SVGIG (reference sequence). CDR3 length: 16 residues. DNA for the CDR3: TGTGCCCGGAGGGGCAGGGCAAGCGGGAGCACAGATACGCAGTATTTT. Residues: CARRGRASGSTDTQYF. Based on the CDR3 plus reference TRBV30 and TRBJ2-3, the full variable domain is SQTIHQWPATLVQPVGSPLSLECTVEGTSNPNLYWYRQAAGRGLQLLFYSVGIGQISSEVPQNLSASRPQDRQFILSSKKLLLSDSGFYLCARRGRASGSTDTQYFGPGTRLTVL.

This chain connects TRBV18 to TRBJ1-3; D is possibly TRBD1 (6 bases). V gave up 3 bases and J gave up 5 bases, with 14 bases separating them. The germline gives CDR1 KGHSH, CDR2 LQKENI. This CDR3 contains 15 residues. In DNA form, the CDR3 reads TGTGCCAGCTCACCCCAAACCCAGGGGAGAAACACCATATATTTT. It is translated as CASSPQTQGRNTIYF.

The gene calls are TRBV7-2 and TRBJ2-7; 8 nucleotides align to TRBD2. Germline CDR1 and CDR2: SGHTA and FQGNSA. The CDR3 runs 16 residues. After removal of 1 base from V and 3 bases from J, the junction contained 8 bases not matched to a gene. CDR3 amino acids: CASSLGSGTRGYEQYF. In DNA, the CDR3 is TGTGCCAGCAGCTTAGGGTCCGGGACTAGAGGCTACGAGCAGTACTTC.

This clone came up once. The genes are TRBV5-5 and TRBJ1-2, with TRBD1 as a possible D gene (6 bases). Trimming cost V 0 bases and J 3 bases, with 6 bases left between them. The germline gives CDR1 SGHKS, CDR2 YYEKEE (reference sequence). This CDR3 contains 13 residues. The chain's CDR3 is CASSLAGDYGYTF. CDR3 in DNA: TGTGCCAGCAGCTTGGCAGGGGACTATGGCTACACCTTC.

The chain links TRBV7-9 to TRBJ1-5; weak D call: TRBD1 (6 bases). The CDR3 has 14 residues. CDR1 is SEHNR and CDR2 is FQNEAQ in the germline V gene (reference sequence). Trimming pared 2 bases from V and 4 bases from J, leaving 9 bases between. CDR3 sequence (DNA): TGTGCCAGCAGCTTAACAGGGATGAATCAGCCCCAGCATTTT. It encodes CASSLTGMNQPQHF.

The V gene is TRBV7-8, the J gene TRBJ2-1; the D is unclear. Deletions cut 2 bases from V and 10 bases from J, with 9 bases between. This CDR3 has 12 residues. Germline loops: CDR1 SGHVS, CDR2 FQNEAQ. Written as DNA, the CDR3 is TGTGCCAGCAGCTTACACCTAGGCGAGCAGTTCTTC. Translated, it gives CASSLHLGEQFF. The whole variable domain, remainder taken from reference TRBV7-8 and TRBJ2-1, is GAGVSQSPRYKVAKRGQDVALRCDPISGHVSLFWYQQALGQGPEFLTYFQNEAQLDKSGLPSDRFFAERPEGSVSTLKIQRTQQEDSAVYLCASSLHLGEQFFGPGTRLTVL.

V is TRBV5-1 and J is TRBJ2-3, with TRBD2 as a possible D gene (6 bases). The CDR3 is 15 residues long. Germline V gene sequence: CDR1 SGHRS, CDR2 YFSETQ. Trimming left V 2 bases short and J 1 base short, with 11 bases between. The CDR3 DNA reads as TGCGCCAGCAGCTTACGGGGGATGGGCACAGATACGCAGTATTTT. It is translated as CASSLRGMGTDTQYF.

The V and J genes are TRBV18 and TRBJ1-2, with D tentatively TRBD1 (6 bases). The CDR3 totals 15 residues. CDR1 and CDR2 (germline): KGHSH, LQKENI. V dropped 5 bases and J dropped 3 bases, with 16 bases sitting between them. CDR3 in amino acids: CASSAITGLDYGYTF. In DNA form, the CDR3 reads TGTGCCAGCTCAGCAATTACAGGGCTAGACTATGGCTACACCTTC.

The chain links TRBV19 to TRBJ2-7, with unresolved D. Germline V gene data show CDR1 as LNHDA and CDR2 as SQIVND (reference sequence). The CDR3 loop spans 15 amino acids. Trimming left V 6 bases short and J 2 bases short, with 17 bases between. CDR3 in DNA: TGTGCCAGTAGGAGGTCGGGTACTGGCACCTACGAGCAGTACTTC. As protein: CASRRSGTGTYEQYF.

This clone was counted a few times. V and J are TRBV7-2 and TRBJ2-2; D not certain. Germline V gene data show CDR1 as SGHTA and CDR2 as FQGNSA. The CDR3 consists of 13 residues. The V and J ends lost 1 base and 6 bases respectively, with 6 bases between them. CDR3 residues: CASSLVRAGELFF. The DNA of the CDR3 is TGTGCCAGCAGCTTAGTCCGGGCCGGGGAGCTGTTTTTT.

This clone appeared a single time. The V call is TRBV18, the J call TRBJ2-1; TRBD1 matches 9 bases. Losses at the gene ends were 6 bases for V and 5 bases for J; bases not matched to a gene: 14. From germline, CDR1 is KGHSH and CDR2 LQKENI. The CDR3 extends over 17 amino acids. CDR3 protein: CASSHVRTGQGDNEQFF. In DNA form, the CDR3 reads TGTGCCAGCTCCCACGTTAGAACGGGACAGGGTGACAATGAGCAGTTCTTC.